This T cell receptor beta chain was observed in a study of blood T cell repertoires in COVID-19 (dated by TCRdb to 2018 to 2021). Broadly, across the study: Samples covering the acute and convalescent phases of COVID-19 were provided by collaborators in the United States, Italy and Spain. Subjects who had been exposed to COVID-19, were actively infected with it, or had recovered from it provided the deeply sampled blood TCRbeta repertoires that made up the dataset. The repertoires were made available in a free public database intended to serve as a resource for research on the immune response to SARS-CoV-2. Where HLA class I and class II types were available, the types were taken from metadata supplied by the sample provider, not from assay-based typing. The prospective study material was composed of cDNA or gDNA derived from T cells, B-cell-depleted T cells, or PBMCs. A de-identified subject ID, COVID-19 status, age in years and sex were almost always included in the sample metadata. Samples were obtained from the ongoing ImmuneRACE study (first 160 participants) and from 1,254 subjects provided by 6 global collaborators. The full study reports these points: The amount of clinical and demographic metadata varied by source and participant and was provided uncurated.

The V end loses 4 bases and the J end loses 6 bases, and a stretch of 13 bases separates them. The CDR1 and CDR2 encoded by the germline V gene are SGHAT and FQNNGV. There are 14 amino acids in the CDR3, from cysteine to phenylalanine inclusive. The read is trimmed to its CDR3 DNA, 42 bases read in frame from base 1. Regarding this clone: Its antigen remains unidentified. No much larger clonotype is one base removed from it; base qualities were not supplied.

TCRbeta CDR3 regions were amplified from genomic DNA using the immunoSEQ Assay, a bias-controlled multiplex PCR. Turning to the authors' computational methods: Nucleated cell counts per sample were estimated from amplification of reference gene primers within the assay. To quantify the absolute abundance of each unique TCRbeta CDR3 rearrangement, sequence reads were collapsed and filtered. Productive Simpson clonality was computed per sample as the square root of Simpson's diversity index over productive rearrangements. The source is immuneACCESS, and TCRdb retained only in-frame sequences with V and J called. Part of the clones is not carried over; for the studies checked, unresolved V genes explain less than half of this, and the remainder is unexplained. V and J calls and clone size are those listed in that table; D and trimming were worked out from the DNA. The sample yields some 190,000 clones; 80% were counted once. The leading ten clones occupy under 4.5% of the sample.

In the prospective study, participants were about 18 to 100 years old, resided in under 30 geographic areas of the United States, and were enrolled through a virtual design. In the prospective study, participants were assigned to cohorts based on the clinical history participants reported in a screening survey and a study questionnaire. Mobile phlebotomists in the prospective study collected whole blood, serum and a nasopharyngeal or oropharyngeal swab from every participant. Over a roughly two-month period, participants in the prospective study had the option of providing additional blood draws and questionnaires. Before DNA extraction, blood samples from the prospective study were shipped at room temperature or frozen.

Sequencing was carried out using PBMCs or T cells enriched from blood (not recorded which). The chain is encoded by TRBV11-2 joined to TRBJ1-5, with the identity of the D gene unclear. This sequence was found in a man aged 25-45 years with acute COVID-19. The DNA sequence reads TGTGCCAGCAGCTCCGAAGGAGGAGGTCAGCCCCAGCATTTT. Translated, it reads CASSSEGGGQPQHF.